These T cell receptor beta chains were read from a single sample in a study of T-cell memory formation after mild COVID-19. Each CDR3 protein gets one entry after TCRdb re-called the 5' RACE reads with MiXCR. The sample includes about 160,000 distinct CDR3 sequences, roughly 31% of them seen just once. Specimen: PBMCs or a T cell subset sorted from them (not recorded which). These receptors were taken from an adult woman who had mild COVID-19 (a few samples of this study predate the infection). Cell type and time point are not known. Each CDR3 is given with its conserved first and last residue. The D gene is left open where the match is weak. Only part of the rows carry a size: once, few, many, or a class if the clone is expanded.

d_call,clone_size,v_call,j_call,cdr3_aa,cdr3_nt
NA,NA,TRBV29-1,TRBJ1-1,CSVEIRPNTEAFF,TGCAGCGTTGAAATTAGACCTAACACTGAAGCTTTCTTT
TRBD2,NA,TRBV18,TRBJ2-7,CASSPEIAGGYEQYF,TGTGCCAGCTCACCCGAGATAGCGGGAGGGTACGAGCAGTACTTC
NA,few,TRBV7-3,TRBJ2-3,CASSPTAGDTQYF,TGTGCCAGCAGCCCTACGGCGGGAGATACGCAGTATTTT
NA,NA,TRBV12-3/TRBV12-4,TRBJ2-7,CASSFEGLVTYEQYF,TGTGCCAGCAGTTTTGAGGGACTTGTAACCTACGAGCAGTACTTC
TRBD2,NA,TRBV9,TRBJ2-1,CASSDLSGRGFNEQFF,TGTGCCAGCAGCGACCTTAGCGGGAGGGGATTTAATGAGCAGTTCTTC
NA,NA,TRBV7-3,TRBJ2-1,CASREGRGDEQFF,TGTGCCAGCCGAGAGGGCCGGGGCGATGAGCAGTTCTTC
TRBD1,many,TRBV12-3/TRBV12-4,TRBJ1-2,CASSAQGLSYGYTF,TGTGCCAGCAGTGCACAGGGGTTGTCCTATGGCTACACCTTC
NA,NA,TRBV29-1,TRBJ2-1,CSVEEKGLYYNEQFF,TGCAGCGTTGAAGAGAAGGGGCTTTACTACAATGAGCAGTTCTTC
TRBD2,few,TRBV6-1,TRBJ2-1,CASGILAGGPFEFF,TGTGCCAGCGGGATACTAGCGGGAGGGCCATTTGAGTTCTTC
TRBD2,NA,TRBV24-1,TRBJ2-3,CATSAVAGPSTDTQYF,TGTGCCACCAGTGCCGTAGCGGGGCCTAGCACAGATACGCAGTATTTT
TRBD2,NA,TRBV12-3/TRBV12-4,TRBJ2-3,CASRREVRNTQYF,TGTGCCAGCAGACGGGAGGTGAGGAATACGCAGTATTTT
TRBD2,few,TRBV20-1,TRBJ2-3,CSARVGLAGKKDTQYF,TGCAGTGCTAGAGTGGGACTAGCGGGGAAGAAGGATACGCAGTATTTT
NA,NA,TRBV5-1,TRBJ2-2,CASSNYRELFF,TGCGCCAGCAGCAACTACAGGGAGCTGTTTTTT
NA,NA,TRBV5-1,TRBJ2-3,CASSPLGGPSTDTQYF,TGCGCCAGCAGCCCCTTGGGCGGGCCCAGCACAGATACGCAGTATTTT
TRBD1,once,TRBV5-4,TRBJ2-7,CASSMTGNEQYF,TGTGCCAGCAGCATGACAGGGAATGAGCAGTACTTC
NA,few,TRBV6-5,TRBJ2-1,CASSDSYNEQFF,TGTGCCAGCAGTGACTCCTACAATGAGCAGTTCTTC
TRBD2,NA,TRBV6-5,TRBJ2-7,CASSAVGTSIYEQYF,TGTGCCAGCAGTGCGGTCGGGACTAGCATCTACGAGCAGTACTTC
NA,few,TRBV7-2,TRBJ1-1,CASSFRAAEAFF,TGTGCCAGCAGCTTTAGGGCTGCTGAAGCTTTCTTT
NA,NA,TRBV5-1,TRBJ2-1,CASSLGQLVDEQFF,TGCGCCAGCAGCTTGGGTCAGTTGGTAGATGAGCAGTTCTTC
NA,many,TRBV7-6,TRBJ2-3,CASSLASTDTQYF,TGCGCCAGCAGCTTGGCTAGCACAGATACGCAGTATTTT
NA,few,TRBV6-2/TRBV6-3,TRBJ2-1,CASSPTSYEQFF,TGTGCCAGCAGCCCGACTAGTTATGAGCAGTTCTTC
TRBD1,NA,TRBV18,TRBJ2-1,CASSPFLTGMNEQFF,TGTGCCAGCTCACCATTTCTGACAGGGATGAATGAGCAGTTCTTC
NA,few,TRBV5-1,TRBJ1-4,CASSLDYFANEKLFF,TGCGCCAGCAGCTTGGATTACTTTGCTAATGAAAAACTGTTTTTT
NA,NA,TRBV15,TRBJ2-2,CATSRRGPPTGELFF,TGTGCCACCAGCAGACGGGGACCTCCGACCGGGGAGCTGTTTTTT
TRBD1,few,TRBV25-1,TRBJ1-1,CASRGTGQNTEAFF,TGTGCCAGCAGGGGGACAGGCCAGAACACTGAAGCTTTCTTT
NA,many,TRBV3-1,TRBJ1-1,CASSQDLTVNTEAFF,TGTGCCAGCAGCCAAGATCTGACAGTGAACACTGAAGCTTTCTTT
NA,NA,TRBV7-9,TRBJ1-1,CASSLARPNTEAFF,TGTGCCAGCAGCTTAGCACGGCCGAACACTGAAGCTTTCTTT
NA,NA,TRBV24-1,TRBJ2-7,CATSDGEGWEQYF,TGTGCCACCAGTGACGGGGAAGGATGGGAGCAGTACTTC
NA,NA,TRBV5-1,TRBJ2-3,CASSSRGFGADTQYF,TGCGCCAGCAGCTCCAGGGGATTTGGAGCAGATACGCAGTATTTT
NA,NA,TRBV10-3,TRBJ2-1,CAISAYSYNEQFF,TGTGCCATCAGTGCGTACTCCTACAATGAGCAGTTCTTC
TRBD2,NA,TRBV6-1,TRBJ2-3,CASSSGLAGGDTQYF,TGTGCCAGCAGCAGTGGACTAGCGGGAGGAGATACGCAGTATTTT
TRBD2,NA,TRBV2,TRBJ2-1,CASRSRGGDNEQFF,TGTGCCAGCCGGAGCCGGGGAGGGGACAATGAGCAGTTCTTC
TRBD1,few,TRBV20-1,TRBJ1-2,CSASPPFDRGHGYTF,TGCAGTGCTAGTCCGCCTTTTGACAGGGGACATGGCTACACCTTC
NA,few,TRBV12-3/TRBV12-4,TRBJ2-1,CASSHGRYNEQFF,TGTGCCAGCAGTCACGGGCGATACAATGAGCAGTTCTTC
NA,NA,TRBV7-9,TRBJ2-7,CASSLENREYEQYF,TGTGCCAGCAGCTTAGAGAACAGGGAATACGAGCAGTACTTC
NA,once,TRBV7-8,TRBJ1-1,CASSFRARGPTEAFF,TGTGCCAGCAGCTTCCGGGCTAGGGGTCCAACTGAAGCTTTCTTT
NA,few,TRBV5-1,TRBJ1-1,CASSSQENTEAFF,TGCGCCAGCAGCTCCCAGGAGAACACTGAAGCTTTCTTT
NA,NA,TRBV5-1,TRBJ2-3,CASSLDQGPLYF,TGCGCCAGCAGCTTGGACCAGGGACCCCTGTATTTT